This is a list of T cell receptor beta chains from one sample in a study of metastatic and nonmetastatic thyroid tumors. TCRdb reanalyzed the PCR reads via MiXCR. The sample records around 25,000 clones, 14% to 15% being singletons. Sequencing was done on a sample of blood. The receptors originated from a female donor with papillary thyroid cancer or a benign thyroid nodule (not recorded which). Some clones in this sample may be carry-over from other donors' samples. The CDR3 runs from the conserved cysteine through the conserved F or W.

J,V,CDR3
TRBJ2-7,TRBV5-6,CASSSGTGIYEQYF
TRBJ2-1,TRBV6-1,CSSGGSASNEQFF
TRBJ1-6,TRBV7-9,CASSIRSESPLHF
TRBJ1-2,TRBV28,CASSLSQGSYGYTF
TRBJ2-7,TRBV2,CASRGGRSNF
TRBJ1-6,TRBV10-3,CATCGSVNSPLHF
TRBJ2-5,TRBV2,CESSLPGVQETQYF
TRBJ1-2,TRBV30,CAWSKGVYGYTF
TRBJ2-1,TRBV7-9,CASSLEGLAEYNEQFF
TRBJ1-4,TRBV19,CASSPLAGQVGLSNEKLFF
TRBJ2-1,TRBV7-6,CASSSIAGSSYNEQFF
TRBJ2-5,TRBV29-1,CSVGLGTAQQETQYF
TRBJ1-2,TRBV6-1,CASSEDTVGGYTF
TRBJ1-5,TRBV3-1,CASSQGGEQPQHF
TRBJ2-2,TRBV27,CASSLSSSGTNTGELFF
TRBJ1-2,TRBV3-1,CASSQAGVYGYTF
TRBJ1-2,TRBV28,CASMSVGLIGYTF
TRBJ2-7,TRBV4-1,CASSQPQGASGEQYF
TRBJ2-7,TRBV3-1,CASSQDRRTGAFYEQYF
TRBJ2-7,TRBV20-1,CSARALFAGDSVEQYF
TRBJ2-1,TRBV27,CASSSISGSNEKFF
TRBJ1-2,TRBV20-1,CSAGGGGGMLDGYTF
TRBJ1-1,TRBV27,CASSLDGGPYTEAFF
TRBJ1-1,TRBV6-2/TRBV6-3,CASSYNREVLTEAFF
TRBJ1-2,TRBV5-6,CASRTYSEEHYGYTF
TRBJ1-2,TRBV6-1,CASSEVIGQPPNYGYTF
TRBJ2-7,TRBV28,CASIFNWDRGFYEQYF
TRBJ2-3,TRBV6-4,CASSDGQGADTQYF
TRBJ2-7,TRBV7-2,CASSLARDPTYEQYF
TRBJ1-2,TRBV28,CASRGGVSGYTF
TRBJ2-1,TRBV6-2/TRBV6-3,CASRELAGGPGSYNEQFF
TRBJ2-1,TRBV20-1,CSAPDYLRHNEQFF
TRBJ2-7,TRBV14,CASSQATAGRYEQYF
TRBJ2-7,TRBV6-1,CASSETGDEQYF
TRBJ2-7,TRBV2,CASIERENVYEQYF
TRBJ2-7,TRBV6-1,CASIRDRGHEHYF
TRBJ2-3,TRBV19,CASSIDTAGGPTDTQYF
TRBJ2-7,TRBV12-3/TRBV12-4,CASSFRSGRYEQYF
TRBJ2-3,TRBV10-1,CASSLAGVTDTQYF
TRBJ1-5,TRBV29-1,CSVESAGPPNQPQHF
TRBJ2-6,TRBV5-1,CASSLGSSGANVLTF
TRBJ2-7,TRBV18,CASSPRTSSSLDF
TRBJ2-5,TRBV30,CAWGRGRETQYF
TRBJ2-7,TRBV2,CASRSTYEQYF
TRBJ2-2,TRBV6-1,CASTNPKVNTGELFF
TRBJ2-4,TRBV29-1,CSVDGTADSIQYF
TRBJ2-1,TRBV14,CASRDGRTSGRGDEQFF
TRBJ1-1,TRBV6-6,CASSYLGGTEAFF
TRBJ2-1,TRBV5-1,CASSLELAGPYNEQFF
TRBJ2-5,TRBV12-3/TRBV12-4,CASSLGPPGGETQYF
TRBJ2-7,TRBV10-1,CASTQPGYSYEQYF
TRBJ1-2,TRBV27,CASSDNLRGYTF
TRBJ2-2,TRBV27,CASRPGAGELFF
TRBJ2-7,TRBV9,CASSVRDGSYEQYF